This T cell receptor beta chain was documented in a study of T-cell reconstitution after alpha-beta-depleted transplantation in children. Broader study findings: It was newly produced T cells that mostly accounted for T-cell counts and diversity one year after transplant. Where alpha-beta T cells came from about two months after transplant was reportedly several hundred expanded graft clones.

This clonotype was seen more than once but under ten times. Antigen unknown. One end of the junction is discordant with germline, which a read error may explain. The CDR3 has 19 amino acids. Looked up from germline, CDR1 is SSHAT and CDR2 is FNYEAQ (reference sequence). Unique molecular identifiers were built into the TCRbeta library. One entry per CDR3 protein, called by TCRdb with MiXCR from the PCR reads. The sample shows just under 350,000 distinct CDR3 sequences, 16% of them seen only once. The sequencing used PBMCs, mostly from graft donor cells, collected 360 days after TCRalphabeta/CD19-depleted stem cell transplant. The TCR was taken from a male patient aged 2 to 10 who had a stem cell transplant for acute lymphoblastic leukemia, so the T cells may come from the graft donor. This chain links TRBV7-7 with TRBJ2-1, with 9 positions matching TRBD2. The CDR3 DNA follows: TGTGCTAGCAGCCCACGAGTGGCTAGCGGGACGAGCTCCTACAATGAGCAGTTCTTC. Translation gives CASSPRVASGTSSYNEQFF. The variable domain in full, with the rest retrieved from reference TRBV7-7 and TRBJ2-1, is GAGVSQSPRYKVTKRGQDVTLRCDPISSHATLYWYQQALGQGPEFLTYFNYEAQPDKSGLPSDRFSAERPEGSISTLTIQRTEQRDSAMYRCASSPRVASGTSSYNEQFFGPGTRLTVL.